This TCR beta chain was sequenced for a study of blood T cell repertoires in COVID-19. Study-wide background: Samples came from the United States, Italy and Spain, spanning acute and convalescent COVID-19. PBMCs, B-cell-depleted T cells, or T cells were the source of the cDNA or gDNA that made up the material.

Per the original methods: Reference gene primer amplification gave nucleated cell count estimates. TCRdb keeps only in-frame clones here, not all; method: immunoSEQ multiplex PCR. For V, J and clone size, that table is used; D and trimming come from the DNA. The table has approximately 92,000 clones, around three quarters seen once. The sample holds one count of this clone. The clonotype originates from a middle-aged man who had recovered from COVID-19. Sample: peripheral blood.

As DNA, the CDR3 is TGTGCCAGTAGTCCATGGGCGGGAGAAGATACGCAGTATTTT. This translates into CASSPWAGEDTQYF. The chain has TRBV19 and TRBJ2-3; 7 bases fit TRBD2. The CDR3 runs 14 residues. Germline CDR1 and CDR2: LNHDA and SQIVND (reference sequence). The junction had 7 bases not matched to a gene; V was cut back by 5 bases and J by 5 bases.